The clone carrying this T cell receptor (beta chain) has only one observation. Assay: immunoSEQ multiplex PCR; the TCRdb copy retains only in-frame clones and omits some. Here the sample spans some 55,000 clones, 85% to 90% being singletons. These data come from a study of T cell changes during pregnancy in multiple sclerosis. The sample comprised peripheral blood from another person, used as feeder cells. The sequence was collected from a human donor whose cells served as feeder cells for cultures in a pregnancy study.

The CDR3 region is CASSFQGPKAEAFF. The CDR3 coding sequence is TGTGCCAGCAGTTTTCAGGGGCCAAAAGCTGAAGCTTTCTTT. The chain employs TRBV28 and TRBJ1-1, with D tentatively TRBD1 (6 bases). This CDR3 contains 14 residues. CDR1 and CDR2 from the germline V gene are MDHEN and SYDVKM. V lost 3 bases to trimming and J lost 6 bases, with 14 bases between them.